These 29 T cell receptor beta chains were sequenced from one sample in a study of blood T cell repertoires in COVID-19. TCRdb keeps only in-frame clones here, not all; method: immunoSEQ multiplex PCR. The profile covers approximately 120,000 clones, with roughly 85% appearing a single time and 3.2% taken by the ten largest. The sample taken for sequencing was peripheral blood. The receptors derive from an elderly woman with COVID-19, enrolled during active disease.

This chain uses TRBV19 with TRBJ1-6; the D is unclear. The CDR3 runs to 15 residues. The germline CDR1 and CDR2 sequences are LNHDA and SQIVND (reference sequence). The V end lost 3 bases, the J end lost 8 bases, and 14 bases lay between the germline ends. The CDR3 sequence is CASSMEGLSYSPLHF. CDR3 DNA: TGTGCCAGTAGTATGGAAGGACTGAGCTATTCACCCCTCCACTTT.

The gene calls are TRBV4-2 and TRBJ2-5, with TRBD2 as a possible D gene (5 bases). Germline V gives CDR1 LGHNA, CDR2 YNFKEQ. V was pared by 1 base and J by 5 bases, with 11 bases between. The length of the CDR3 is 14 residues. This chain's CDR3 is CASSQGGPGETQYF. CDR3 nucleotide sequence: TGTGCCAGCAGCCAAGGTGGGCCGGGGGAGACCCAGTACTTC.

The chain combines TRBV11-3 with TRBJ2-7, with 14 positions matching TRBD2. V dropped 4 bases and J dropped 8; count of bases not matched to a gene: 4. This CDR3 is 14 amino acids long. Germline CDR1 and CDR2: SGHNT and YENEEA. The CDR3 DNA follows: TGTGCCAGCAGCTCGGGACTAGCGGGAGCAAAGCAGTACTTC. It yields the protein CASSSGLAGAKQYF.

V gene TRBV6-4 combines with J gene TRBJ1-2, with TRBD1 matching 7 bases. The CDR3 totals 14 residues. Per germline, CDR1 MRHNA and CDR2 SNTAGT. V lost 3 bases to trimming and J lost 8 bases; unmatched junction nucleotides: 9. Here the CDR3 DNA reads TGTGCCAGCAGTGATAACGACAGGGAGCTCGGCTACACCTTC. As protein: CASSDNDRELGYTF.

The gene calls are TRBV5-1 and TRBJ2-3, with D unresolved. Germline assignment: CDR1 SGHRS and CDR2 YFSETQ. The CDR3 spans 12 residues. Trimming removed 7 bases from V and 4 bases from J, with 10 bases in between. DNA for the CDR3: TGCGCCAGCGGCGACATATCAGATACGCAGTATTTT. This codes for CASGDISDTQYF. Filled out from reference TRBV5-1 and TRBJ2-3, the complete variable domain reads KAGVTQTPRYLIKTRGQQVTLSCSPISGHRSVSWYQQTPGQGLQFLFEYFSETQRNKGNFPGRFSGRQFSNSRSEMNVSTLELGDSALYLCASGDISDTQYFGPGTRLTVL.

This clone was detected only a few times. This chain connects TRBV29-1 to TRBJ2-7; TRBD1 matches 8 bases. The CDR3 runs to 12 residues. J lost 7 bases, V lost 7 bases, and 9 bases had no gene match. Germline CDR1 reads SQVTM; CDR2 reads ANQGSEA. Here the CDR3 reads CSAGQGLSEQYF. For the CDR3, the DNA is TGCAGCGCCGGACAGGGTCTGTCTGAGCAGTACTTC.

This clone was detected only a few times. The chain uses TRBV7-9 and TRBJ1-2; 8 bases align to TRBD1. This CDR3 comprises 13 residues. The junction had 6 bases not matched to a gene; V was cut back by 5 bases and J by 7 bases. The germline gives CDR1 SEHNR, CDR2 FQNEAQ (reference sequence). CDR3 in amino acids: CASSPAGGSGYTF. The CDR3 coding sequence is TGTGCCAGCAGCCCTGCAGGGGGCTCTGGCTACACCTTC.

The CDR3 protein is CASSSRSEPARVNGYTF. The CDR3 coding sequence is TGTGCCAGCAGCTCCCGATCCGAGCCCGCCCGAGTTAATGGCTACACCTTC. This rearrangement joins TRBV21-1 to TRBJ1-2. TRBV21-1 has pseudogene status. The CDR3 totals 17 residues.

This clone was seen only a few times. J is TRBJ2-3 and V is TRBV12-3 or TRBV12-4, with D unclear. Trimming cost V 5 bases and J 4 bases, with 10 bases left between them. The length of the CDR3 is 13 residues. In DNA form, the CDR3 reads TGTGCCAGCAGTCCCTACCGGGCAGATACGCAGTATTTT. Its protein is CASSPYRADTQYF.

J is TRBJ1-1 and V is TRBV6-6; 12 bases fit TRBD1. Per the germline V gene, CDR1 is MNHNY and CDR2 is SVGAGI (reference sequence). The ends lost 5 bases at V and 1 base at J; junction bases unmatched: 11. The CDR3 extends over 18 amino acids. The CDR3 sequence is CASSRGTGGGRENTEAFF. The CDR3 DNA follows: TGTGCCAGCAGTCGCGGGACAGGGGGCGGGAGAGAGAACACTGAAGCTTTCTTT.

The chain carries TRBV9 and TRBJ1-6; 7 bases align to TRBD1. The germline V gene encodes CDR1 SGDLS and CDR2 YYNGEE. The CDR3 length is 14 residues. Unmatched junction bases numbered 4, after V lost 0 bases and J lost 10 bases. CDR3: CASSVDPTGSPLHF. Here the CDR3 DNA reads TGTGCCAGCAGCGTAGACCCGACAGGGTCACCCCTCCACTTT.

This clone showed up just once. The rearrangement links TRBV9 to TRBJ1-3; TRBD1 matches 10 bases. There are 16 residues in the CDR3. Germline V gene sequence: CDR1 SGDLS, CDR2 YYNGEE. The trim removed 4 bases at V and 4 bases at J, leaving 8 bases unmatched. The CDR3 loop is CASSPGTGVGGNTIYF. The CDR3 region has the DNA TGTGCCAGCAGCCCCGGGACAGGGGTCGGAGGAAACACCATATATTTT.

The chain joins TRBV3-1 (or the pseudogene TRBV3-2) to TRBJ2-1; TRBD2 is a possible D gene (5 bases). CDR1 is LGHDT and CDR2 is YNNKEL in the germline V gene (reference sequence). The CDR3 runs 14 residues. The V end was cut by 0 bases, the J end by 6 bases, with 9 bases between. CDR3 loop: CASSQEEAANEQFF. Here the CDR3 DNA reads TGTGCCAGCAGCCAAGAGGAAGCGGCCAATGAGCAGTTCTTC.

Only a few counts were recorded for this clone. The rearrangement links TRBV19 to TRBJ2-3; 7 bases align to TRBD2. This CDR3 is 15 amino acids long. The germline V gene encodes CDR1 LNHDA and CDR2 SQIVND (reference sequence). Unmatched junction bases numbered 7, after V lost 6 bases and J lost 1 base. In DNA form, the CDR3 reads TGTGCCAGTAGAAGAGCGGGACTGGGCACAGATACGCAGTATTTT. Residues: CASRRAGLGTDTQYF.

The V and J genes are TRBV19 and TRBJ2-3; D is unresolved. CDR1 is LNHDA, CDR2 SQIVND, per germline (reference sequence). The CDR3 covers 12 residues. V lost 5 bases and J 3 bases, leaving 6 bases between the germline ends. The CDR3 DNA follows: TGTGCCAGTAGTTCAGTTACAGATACGCAGTATTTT. Its protein is CASSSVTDTQYF.

This clone occurred once. The V and J genes are TRBV9 and TRBJ2-2; 7 nucleotides align to TRBD1. Germline CDR1 and CDR2: SGDLS and YYNGEE. The CDR3 runs 14 residues. Trimming cost V 2 bases and J 6 bases; bases outside gene matches: 4. The CDR3 spells CASSVEDRAGELFF. In nucleotides, the CDR3 is TGTGCCAGCAGCGTCGAAGACAGGGCCGGGGAGCTGTTTTTT.

This chain connects TRBV7-2 to TRBJ2-7; possibly TRBD1 for D (6 bases). V lost 8 bases and J 0 bases, leaving 14 bases between the germline ends. The CDR3 is 14 amino acids. Germline V gene data show CDR1 as SGHTA and CDR2 as FQGNSA. This CDR3 reads CASARDTSSYEQYF. The CDR3 bases are TGTGCCAGCGCCCGGGACACTAGCTCCTACGAGCAGTACTTC.

V is TRBV5-6 and J is TRBJ2-1, with TRBD1 matching 7 bases. Germline values: CDR1 SGHDT, CDR2 YYEEEE. V was clipped by 4 bases and J by 6 bases; unmatched bases: 10. This CDR3 contains 15 residues. The CDR3 nucleotides read TGTGCCAGCAGCCATACAGGGGTACTTTTCAATGAGCAGTTCTTC. Amino acid sequence: CASSHTGVLFNEQFF.

The chain joins TRBV9 to TRBJ1-5; TRBD1 might be the D (6 bases). The germline V and J ends were trimmed by 4 bases and 3 bases, with 14 bases remaining between them. The germline V gene has CDR1 SGDLS and CDR2 YYNGEE. This CDR3 has 15 amino acids. The CDR3 protein is CASSPGGQNNQPQHF. The CDR3 DNA sequence: TGTGCCAGCAGCCCAGGAGGACAGAACAATCAGCCCCAGCATTTT.

The genes are TRBV4-3 and TRBJ1-1; possible D gene TRBD1, 6 bases. The ends were cut back, 4 bases at V and 6 bases at J, with 15 bases in the middle. The germline V gene encodes CDR1 LGHNA and CDR2 YSLEER. The CDR3 is 14 residues long. The CDR3 DNA sequence: TGCGCCAGCAGCCCCAAGACCAGGGGCGCTGAAGCTTTCTTT. It codes for CASSPKTRGAEAFF.

The chain couples TRBV28 to TRBJ1-5; D is unresolved. The CDR3 contains 15 residues. Germline V gene data show CDR1 as MDHEN and CDR2 as SYDVKM. The V gene lost 1 base and the J gene lost 2 bases, with 9 bases spanning the gap. The CDR3 loop reads CASSLSGSGNQPQHF. Here the CDR3 DNA reads TGTGCCAGCAGTTTATCCGGGAGCGGCAATCAGCCCCAGCATTTT.

V gene TRBV19 combines with J gene TRBJ2-1; TRBD1 agrees at 7 bases. V shed 8 bases, J shed 0 bases, and the junction held 4 bases outside the gene matches. The germline CDR1 and CDR2 sequences are LNHDA and SQIVND (reference sequence). This CDR3 is built from 14 residues. In DNA form, the CDR3 reads TGTGCCAGTGGCAGGACAGGCTCCTACAATGAGCAGTTCTTC. It yields the protein CASGRTGSYNEQFF.

This rearrangement joins TRBV7-2 to TRBJ2-1; 11 bases are a match to TRBD2. Germline CDR1 reads SGHTA; CDR2 reads FQGNSA. The ends lost 3 bases at V and 12 bases at J; junction bases unmatched: 10. The CDR3 has 15 residues. The CDR3 reads CASSLRLAGLAVQFF. CDR3 sequence (DNA): TGTGCCAGCAGCTTGAGACTAGCGGGACTAGCAGTGCAGTTCTTC.

V usage is TRBV6-5 and J usage is TRBJ2-1; 8 nucleotides align to TRBD2. CDR3 length: 15 amino acids. The germline CDR1 and CDR2 sequences are MNHEY and SVGAGI. Trimming removed 7 bases from V and 0 bases from J; junction bases left unmatched: 5. CDR3 region: CASTIGTSSYNEQFF. The DNA of the CDR3 is TGTGCCAGCACCATTGGGACTAGCTCCTACAATGAGCAGTTCTTC.

This clone was detected a few times. The chain uses TRBV3-1 (or the pseudogene TRBV3-2) and TRBJ2-1; TRBD2 aligns across 9 bases. V was clipped by 2 bases and J by 15 bases; unmatched bases: 14. This CDR3 contains 15 residues. Germline V gene sequence: CDR1 LGHDT, CDR2 YNNKEL (reference sequence). The CDR3 loop reads CASSQKALAGPSTFF. The CDR3 DNA reads as TGTGCCAGCAGCCAAAAGGCGCTAGCGGGGCCTAGTACGTTCTTC.

The chain joins TRBV3-1 (or the pseudogene TRBV3-2) to TRBJ2-1, with D maybe TRBD1 (6 bases). Deletions cut 0 bases from V and 4 bases from J, with 10 bases between. Per germline, CDR1 LGHDT and CDR2 YNNKEL (reference sequence). This CDR3 contains 15 residues. The DNA of the CDR3 is TGTGCCAGCAGCCAAGAAACAGGGAGTTACAATGAGCAGTTCTTC. Its translation is CASSQETGSYNEQFF.

This clone showed up just once. The chain combines TRBV28 with TRBJ1-5, with 7 positions matching TRBD1. CDR3 length equals 15 residues. CDR1 is MDHEN and CDR2 is SYDVKM in the germline V gene. The ends lost 3 bases at V and 5 bases at J; junction bases unmatched: 7. For the CDR3, the DNA is TGTGCCAGCAGTTTGAAAGGGACAGCATATCAGCCCCAGCATTTT. Translating it yields CASSLKGTAYQPQHF.

The V gene is TRBV6-1, the J gene TRBJ1-1, with 8 positions matching TRBD1. V shed 2 bases and J 3 bases; nucleotides not matched to a gene: 2. The CDR3 sequence is 14 residues long. CDR1 and CDR2 (germline): MNHNS, SASEGT. The CDR3, as DNA: TGTGCCAGCAGTGAATACAGGGGGGACACTGAAGCTTTCTTT. Protein product: CASSEYRGDTEAFF.

This clone was seen just once. This rearrangement joins TRBV5-5 to TRBJ2-7, with a possible D match to TRBD1 (5 bases). CDR3 length: 14 amino acids. Germline V gives CDR1 SGHKS, CDR2 YYEKEE (reference sequence). Trimming removed 2 bases from V and 2 bases from J, with 11 bases in between. The CDR3 sequence: CASSFVDSTYEQYF. CDR3 DNA sequence: TGTGCCAGCAGCTTTGTCGACAGCACCTACGAGCAGTACTTC.